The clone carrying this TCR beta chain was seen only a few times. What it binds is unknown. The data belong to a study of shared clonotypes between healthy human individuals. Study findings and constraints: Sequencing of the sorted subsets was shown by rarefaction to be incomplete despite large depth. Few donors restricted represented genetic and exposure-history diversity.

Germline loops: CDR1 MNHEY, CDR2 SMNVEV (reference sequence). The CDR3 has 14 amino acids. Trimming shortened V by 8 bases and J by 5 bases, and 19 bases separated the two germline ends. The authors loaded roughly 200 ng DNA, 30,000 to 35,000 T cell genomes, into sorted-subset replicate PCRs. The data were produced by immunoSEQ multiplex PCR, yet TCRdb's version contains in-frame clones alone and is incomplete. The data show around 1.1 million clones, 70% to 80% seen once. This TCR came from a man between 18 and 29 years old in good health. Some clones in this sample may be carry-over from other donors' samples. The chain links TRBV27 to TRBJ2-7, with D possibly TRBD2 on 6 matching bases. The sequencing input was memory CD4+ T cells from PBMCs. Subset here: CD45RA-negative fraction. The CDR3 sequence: CASGAVGGRDEQYF. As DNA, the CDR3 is TGTGCCAGCGGTGCCGTCGGGGGTCGAGACGAGCAGTACTTC.